This T cell receptor beta chain was documented in a study of T-cell reconstitution after alpha-beta-depleted transplantation in children. This CDR3 is built from 15 residues. Germline V gene data show CDR1 as SGHTA and CDR2 as FQGNSA. Trimming removed 2 bases at V and 8 bases at J, with 16 bases between. Unique molecular identifiers were incorporated into the prepared TCRbeta library. TCRdb analysed the PCR reads with MiXCR anew, one entry per CDR3 protein. The table has about 340,000 distinct CDR3 sequences, about 14% seen once. V usage is TRBV7-2 and J usage is TRBJ2-1, with no clear D. The TCR sequence derives from a human donor who donated a stem cell graft to a child with Fanconi anemia. This material consisted of PBMCs, taken from the stem cell graft. CDR3 bases: TGTGCCAGCAGCTTAAATCCCTCCATTGGCTATGAGCAGTTCTTC. It encodes CASSLNPSIGYEQFF.